The rows below give T cell receptor beta chains drawn from one sample of a study of shared clonotypes between healthy human individuals. Using immunoSEQ multiplex PCR, the repertoire was profiled, and TCRdb retains in-frame clones only, with some absent. This table has hundreds of thousands of clones, around 67% appearing once. What was sequenced was memory CD4+ T cells sorted from blood. The source of these receptors is a woman in her twenties or thirties in good health. Both conserved end residues are part of each CDR3. The order of the fields is J gene, D gene, clone size, V gene, CDR3 protein, CDR3 DNA. D genes are given only for firm matches. Clone size is shown for a subset of rows, as once, few, many or a class of expanded clone.

j_call: TRBJ2-1
d_call: NA
clone_size: NA
v_call: TRBV10-2
cdr3_aa: CASSVALGPNEQFF
cdr3_nt: TGCGCCAGCAGTGTAGCTTTAGGGCCCAATGAGCAGTTCTTC

j_call: TRBJ2-6
d_call: TRBD2
clone_size: many
v_call: TRBV25-1
cdr3_aa: CASSEWGGSGANVLTF
cdr3_nt: TGTGCCAGCAGTGAATGGGGGGGCTCTGGGGCCAACGTCCTGACTTTC

j_call: TRBJ2-7
d_call: TRBD2
clone_size: NA
v_call: TRBV28
cdr3_aa: CASSPRLALTYEQYF
cdr3_nt: TGTGCCAGCAGTCCCAGACTAGCGTTAACCTACGAGCAGTACTTC

j_call: TRBJ2-2
d_call: NA
clone_size: NA
v_call: TRBV19
cdr3_aa: CASTNQGRSGELFF
cdr3_nt: TGTGCCAGTACTAACCAGGGGCGATCCGGGGAGCTGTTTTTT

j_call: TRBJ2-5
d_call: TRBD1
clone_size: NA
v_call: TRBV19
cdr3_aa: CASSIVWTGAETQYF
cdr3_nt: TGTGCCAGTAGTATAGTGTGGACAGGGGCGGAGACCCAGTACTTC

j_call: TRBJ1-2
d_call: NA
clone_size: NA
v_call: TRBV28
cdr3_aa: CASSFILSGYTF
cdr3_nt: TGTGCCAGCAGTTTCATTCTCTCCGGCTACACCTTC

j_call: TRBJ2-3
d_call: TRBD1
clone_size: once
v_call: TRBV7-9
cdr3_aa: CASSWGTGTDTQYF
cdr3_nt: TGTGCCAGCAGTTGGGGGACAGGCACAGATACGCAGTATTTT

j_call: TRBJ2-7
d_call: TRBD1
clone_size: NA
v_call: TRBV28
cdr3_aa: CASRRQGAREQYF
cdr3_nt: TGTGCCAGCAGACGACAGGGGGCGCGAGAGCAGTACTTC

j_call: TRBJ1-5
d_call: NA
clone_size: NA
v_call: TRBV5-8
cdr3_aa: CASSFDRLQPQHF
cdr3_nt: TGTGCCAGCAGCTTCGACAGACTCCAGCCCCAGCATTTT

j_call: TRBJ1-1
d_call: NA
clone_size: NA
v_call: TRBV18
cdr3_aa: CASSQPGRENTEAFF
cdr3_nt: TGTGCCAGCTCACAACCGGGACGGGAGAACACTGAAGCTTTCTTT

j_call: TRBJ1-5
d_call: TRBD1
clone_size: NA
v_call: TRBV28
cdr3_aa: CASTTGTGDYQPQHF
cdr3_nt: TGTGCCAGTACAACCGGGACAGGGGACTATCAGCCCCAGCATTTT

j_call: TRBJ1-1
d_call: NA
clone_size: NA
v_call: TRBV7-3
cdr3_aa: CASSLMAGEAFF
cdr3_nt: TGTGCCAGCAGCTTAATGGCAGGGGAAGCTTTCTTT

j_call: TRBJ2-7
d_call: NA
clone_size: few
v_call: TRBV5-6
cdr3_aa: CASSLAGGGSYEQYF
cdr3_nt: TGTGCCAGCAGCTTGGCAGGGGGGGGCTCCTACGAGCAGTACTTC

j_call: TRBJ2-7
d_call: NA
clone_size: NA
v_call: TRBV27
cdr3_aa: CASSLSGVGGTYEQYF
cdr3_nt: TGTGCCAGCAGTTTATCGGGGGTTGGGGGGACCTACGAGCAGTACTTC

j_call: TRBJ2-5
d_call: NA
clone_size: NA
v_call: TRBV29-1
cdr3_aa: CSAGGAVQETQYF
cdr3_nt: TGCAGCGCCGGGGGAGCGGTCCAAGAGACCCAGTACTTC

j_call: TRBJ1-2
d_call: NA
clone_size: NA
v_call: TRBV7-8
cdr3_aa: CASSLAGAGYTF
cdr3_nt: TGTGCCAGCAGCTTAGCGGGTGCTGGCTACACCTTC

j_call: TRBJ1-2
d_call: NA
clone_size: NA
v_call: TRBV7-3
cdr3_aa: CASSSQPGRPHTF
cdr3_nt: TGTGCCAGCAGCTCGCAACCGGGTCGACCGCACACCTTC

j_call: TRBJ1-1
d_call: NA
clone_size: NA
v_call: TRBV28
cdr3_aa: CASGVRLNTEAFF
cdr3_nt: TGTGCCAGCGGGGTCCGATTGAACACTGAAGCTTTCTTT

j_call: TRBJ2-2
d_call: TRBD2
clone_size: NA
v_call: TRBV10-3
cdr3_aa: CAISGLAGGGELFF
cdr3_nt: TGTGCCATCAGCGGACTAGCGGGAGGGGGGGAGCTGTTTTTT

j_call: TRBJ1-4
d_call: NA
clone_size: few
v_call: TRBV2
cdr3_aa: CASMTDGLAGEKLFF
cdr3_nt: TGTGCCAGCATGACCGACGGCCTAGCTGGTGAAAAACTGTTTTTT

j_call: TRBJ2-2
d_call: NA
clone_size: few
v_call: TRBV19
cdr3_aa: CASSIKETRRTGELFF
cdr3_nt: TGTGCCAGTAGTATCAAGGAGACTCGGAGGACCGGGGAGCTGTTTTTT

j_call: TRBJ2-4
d_call: NA
clone_size: NA
v_call: TRBV1
cdr3_aa: CTSSQDRPSGTLAKNIQYF
cdr3_nt: TGCACCAGCAGCCAAGATCGTCCTAGCGGGACACTAGCCAAAAACATTCAGTACTTC

j_call: TRBJ2-7
d_call: TRBD2
clone_size: NA
v_call: TRBV4-2
cdr3_aa: CASSQDPSGRNEQYF
cdr3_nt: TGTGCCAGCAGCCAAGACCCTAGCGGGAGGAACGAGCAGTACTTC

j_call: TRBJ1-2
d_call: NA
clone_size: NA
v_call: TRBV7-9
cdr3_aa: CASTYGGGASMKGYTF
cdr3_nt: TGTGCCAGCACCTATGGGGGGGGCGCGTCCATGAAGGGCTACACCTTC

j_call: TRBJ2-7
d_call: NA
clone_size: NA
v_call: TRBV19
cdr3_aa: CASSRSTEGEQYF
cdr3_nt: TGTGCCAGTAGTAGGTCCACAGAGGGAGAGCAGTACTTC

j_call: TRBJ2-3
d_call: TRBD1
clone_size: many
v_call: TRBV5-1
cdr3_aa: CASSLVGQITDTQYF
cdr3_nt: TGCGCCAGCAGCTTGGTGGGACAGATCACAGATACGCAGTATTTT

j_call: TRBJ2-6
d_call: NA
clone_size: NA
v_call: TRBV5-6
cdr3_aa: CASSVLGVRSGANVLTF
cdr3_nt: TGTGCCAGCAGTGTGTTAGGGGTACGCTCTGGGGCCAACGTCCTGACTTTC

j_call: TRBJ2-2
d_call: NA
clone_size: NA
v_call: TRBV4-2
cdr3_aa: CASSQDRRAGGNTGELFF
cdr3_nt: TGTGCCAGCAGCCAAGATCGGAGAGCGGGTGGGAACACCGGGGAGCTGTTTTTT

j_call: TRBJ2-1
d_call: TRBD2
clone_size: NA
v_call: TRBV7-2
cdr3_aa: CASSTSGGLPNEQFF
cdr3_nt: TGTGCCAGCAGCACTAGCGGGGGGTTGCCGAATGAGCAGTTCTTC

j_call: TRBJ1-4
d_call: NA
clone_size: few
v_call: TRBV5-1
cdr3_aa: CASSLGAGEEKLFF
cdr3_nt: TGCGCCAGCAGCTTGGGAGCGGGTGAGGAAAAACTGTTTTTT

j_call: TRBJ2-1
d_call: NA
clone_size: NA
v_call: TRBV25-1
cdr3_aa: CASSDTRETHEQFF
cdr3_nt: TGTGCCAGCAGTGATACCAGGGAGACCCATGAGCAGTTCTTC

j_call: TRBJ1-1
d_call: TRBD1
clone_size: NA
v_call: TRBV9
cdr3_aa: CASSPQGKNTEAFF
cdr3_nt: TGTGCCAGCAGCCCACAGGGGAAGAACACTGAAGCTTTCTTT

j_call: TRBJ2-3
d_call: NA
clone_size: NA
v_call: TRBV7-9
cdr3_aa: CASSSSRGPQYF
cdr3_nt: TGTGCCAGCAGCTCTAGCAGGGGCCCCCAGTATTTT

j_call: TRBJ2-1
d_call: NA
clone_size: NA
v_call: TRBV7-9
cdr3_aa: CASRSEGDEQFF
cdr3_nt: TGTGCCAGCAGAAGCGAAGGTGATGAGCAGTTCTTC

j_call: TRBJ1-1
d_call: NA
clone_size: few
v_call: TRBV19
cdr3_aa: CASSWDTEAFF
cdr3_nt: TGTGCCAGTAGTTGGGACACTGAAGCTTTCTTT

j_call: TRBJ2-7
d_call: NA
clone_size: NA
v_call: TRBV2
cdr3_aa: CASSPNWGSYEQYF
cdr3_nt: TGTGCCAGCAGCCCGAATTGGGGGTCCTACGAGCAGTACTTC

j_call: TRBJ1-5
d_call: NA
clone_size: NA
v_call: TRBV7-9
cdr3_aa: CASSSNQPQHF
cdr3_nt: TGTGCCAGCAGCTCCAATCAGCCCCAGCATTTT

j_call: TRBJ2-2
d_call: NA
clone_size: NA
v_call: TRBV4-1
cdr3_aa: CASSLRPGRPKPNTGELFF
cdr3_nt: TGCGCCAGCAGCCTAAGACCGGGACGCCCTAAGCCGAACACCGGGGAGCTGTTTTTT

j_call: TRBJ2-3
d_call: NA
clone_size: NA
v_call: TRBV11-2
cdr3_aa: CASSLDGGPHDTQYF
cdr3_nt: TGTGCCAGCAGCTTAGACGGGGGCCCACATGATACGCAGTATTTT

j_call: TRBJ2-7
d_call: NA
clone_size: NA
v_call: TRBV29-1
cdr3_aa: CSVEFGGPSIGEQYF
cdr3_nt: TGCAGCGTTGAATTCGGGGGCCCTAGTATAGGCGAGCAGTACTTC

j_call: TRBJ1-5
d_call: NA
clone_size: NA
v_call: TRBV2
cdr3_aa: CASSVGRQGRGQPQHF
cdr3_nt: TGTGCCAGCAGTGTTGGGCGGCAGGGCAGGGGTCAGCCCCAGCATTTT

j_call: TRBJ2-1
d_call: TRBD2
clone_size: NA
v_call: TRBV5-4
cdr3_aa: CASSLRLAEYNEQFF
cdr3_nt: TGTGCCAGCAGCTTGCGACTAGCGGAATACAATGAGCAGTTCTTC

j_call: TRBJ2-7
d_call: NA
clone_size: few
v_call: TRBV5-6
cdr3_aa: CASSHGGWDPFSYEQYF
cdr3_nt: TGTGCCAGCAGTCATGGGGGATGGGACCCTTTCTCCTACGAGCAGTACTTC

j_call: TRBJ2-7
d_call: NA
clone_size: once
v_call: TRBV6-1
cdr3_aa: CASNQQGGTYEQYF
cdr3_nt: TGTGCCAGCAACCAGCAGGGGGGAACCTACGAGCAGTACTTC

j_call: TRBJ1-2
d_call: NA
clone_size: NA
v_call: TRBV25-1
cdr3_aa: CASSEETDTYGYTF
cdr3_nt: TGTGCCAGCAGTGAAGAGACAGATACCTATGGCTACACCTTC

j_call: TRBJ1-4
d_call: NA
clone_size: many
v_call: TRBV27
cdr3_aa: CASSSSQGVGEKLFF
cdr3_nt: TGTGCCAGCAGTTCGTCACAGGGCGTGGGTGAAAAACTGTTTTTT

j_call: TRBJ2-7
d_call: NA
clone_size: NA
v_call: TRBV4-1
cdr3_aa: CASSQDSGGRYEQYF
cdr3_nt: TGCGCCAGCAGCCAAGATAGCGGAGGTCGTTACGAGCAGTACTTC

j_call: TRBJ1-2
d_call: NA
clone_size: NA
v_call: TRBV5-5
cdr3_aa: CASSLDDYGYTF
cdr3_nt: TGTGCCAGCAGCCTCGACGACTATGGCTACACCTTC

j_call: TRBJ2-7
d_call: TRBD2
clone_size: NA
v_call: TRBV5-1
cdr3_aa: CASRAGLAATYEQYF
cdr3_nt: TGCGCCAGCAGGGCCGGACTAGCGGCAACCTACGAGCAGTACTTC

j_call: TRBJ2-1
d_call: TRBD2
clone_size: NA
v_call: TRBV2
cdr3_aa: CASSRLAGYNEQFF
cdr3_nt: TGTGCCAGCAGTCGTCTAGCGGGTTACAATGAGCAGTTCTTC

j_call: TRBJ2-6
d_call: NA
clone_size: NA
v_call: TRBV5-6
cdr3_aa: CASRLQGSGANVLTF
cdr3_nt: TGTGCCAGCAGGTTACAGGGCTCTGGGGCCAACGTCCTGACTTTC

j_call: TRBJ1-5
d_call: TRBD1
clone_size: many
v_call: TRBV6-5
cdr3_aa: CASSPQGGGNQPQHF
cdr3_nt: TGTGCCAGCAGTCCCCAGGGGGGGGGCAATCAGCCCCAGCATTTT

j_call: TRBJ1-2
d_call: TRBD1
clone_size: NA
v_call: TRBV25-1
cdr3_aa: CASSDINRGHGYTF
cdr3_nt: TGTGCCAGCAGTGATATTAACAGGGGACATGGCTACACCTTC

j_call: TRBJ2-3
d_call: TRBD2
clone_size: NA
v_call: TRBV6-5
cdr3_aa: CASSYMRERNTQYF
cdr3_nt: TGTGCCAGCAGTTATATGCGGGAGAGGAATACGCAGTATTTT

j_call: TRBJ2-6
d_call: NA
clone_size: NA
v_call: TRBV7-2
cdr3_aa: CASSFWSPGANVLTF
cdr3_nt: TGTGCCAGCAGCTTCTGGAGTCCTGGGGCCAACGTCCTGACTTTC

j_call: TRBJ1-6
d_call: NA
clone_size: NA
v_call: TRBV6-5
cdr3_aa: CASRVFGGSPLHF
cdr3_nt: TGTGCCAGCAGGGTGTTCGGGGGCTCACCCCTCCACTTT

j_call: TRBJ2-7
d_call: NA
clone_size: NA
v_call: TRBV19
cdr3_aa: CASSIRQGNLEQYF
cdr3_nt: TGTGCCAGTAGTATTCGCCAGGGAAATCTCGAGCAGTACTTC

j_call: TRBJ2-1
d_call: NA
clone_size: NA
v_call: TRBV11-2
cdr3_aa: CASSFPWEEQFF
cdr3_nt: TGTGCCAGCAGCTTCCCCTGGGAAGAGCAGTTCTTC

j_call: TRBJ1-1
d_call: TRBD1
clone_size: NA
v_call: TRBV9
cdr3_aa: CASSVEGTGGTEAFF
cdr3_nt: TGTGCCAGCAGCGTGGAAGGGACAGGGGGGACTGAAGCTTTCTTT

j_call: TRBJ2-5
d_call: NA
clone_size: many
v_call: TRBV25-1
cdr3_aa: CASGDSSGTQYF
cdr3_nt: TGTGCCAGCGGGGACTCCTCGGGGACCCAGTACTTC